The 25 T cell receptor beta chains given below trace back to one sample, sequenced in a study of blood T cell repertoires in COVID-19. Method: immunoSEQ multiplex PCR; TCRdb's copy keeps in-frame clones and lacks some. The table lists 30,000 to 35,000 clones, approximately 88% of them singletons. Material: peripheral blood. The receptors derive from a man in his 60s with active COVID-19.

V is TRBV28 and J is TRBJ1-5, with TRBD1 matching 8 bases. Germline CDR1 reads MDHEN; CDR2 reads SYDVKM. With V trimmed by 5 bases and J by 0 bases, 6 bases remained unmatched. The CDR3 has 16 amino acids. The CDR3 nucleotides read TGTGCCAGCAGTGGCCGGGGACAGGTTAGCAATCAGCCCCAGCATTTT. Its protein product is CASSGRGQVSNQPQHF.

CDR3 amino acids: CASSPQGLSYGYTF. The CDR3 DNA reads TGTGCCAGCAGTCCACAGGGTCTTAGCTATGGCTACACCTTC. V and J are TRBV27 and TRBJ1-2, with TRBD1 as a possible D gene (6 bases). The CDR3 has 14 residues. Per germline, CDR1 MNHEY and CDR2 SMNVEV (reference sequence). Trimming stripped 5 bases from V and 4 bases from J, with 14 bases between.

The rearrangement joins TRBV28 to TRBJ1-6; D might be TRBD1 (6 bases). Per the germline V gene, CDR1 is MDHEN and CDR2 is SYDVKM. The CDR3 sequence is 14 residues long. V was clipped by 3 bases and J by 4 bases, with 7 bases between them. CDR3 amino acids: CASSFQGYNSPLHF. The CDR3, as DNA: TGTGCCAGCAGTTTTCAGGGGTATAATTCACCCCTCCACTTT.

The genes are TRBV27 and TRBJ2-7; 9 positions agree with TRBD1. Germline trimming cut 4 bases from V and 5 bases from J; bases unmatched to any gene: 12. Per germline, CDR1 MNHEY and CDR2 SMNVEV (reference sequence). This CDR3 has 16 residues. CDR3 nucleotides: TGTGCCAGCAGTTCCGGGGAAAGACAGGGGGGCAACGAGCAGTACTTC. As protein: CASSSGERQGGNEQYF.

This chain connects TRBV28 to TRBJ2-3; 10 positions match TRBD1. Germline V gives CDR1 MDHEN, CDR2 SYDVKM. This CDR3 comprises 17 residues. The ends lost 5 bases at V and 4 bases at J; junction bases unmatched: 12. CDR3 DNA: TGTGCCAGCAGTCCCCATTTAAGACAGGGGGCCTCAGATACGCAGTATTTT. Translation gives CASSPHLRQGASDTQYF.

The chain has TRBV30 and TRBJ2-3, with a tentative D call TRBD2 (5 bases). The CDR3 is 12 residues long. In germline, CDR1 is GTSNPN, CDR2 SVGIG (reference sequence). The V end was cut by 5 bases, the J end by 4 bases, with 10 bases between. The CDR3 loop is CAWGKGADTQYF. CDR3 coding DNA: TGTGCCTGGGGGAAGGGAGCAGATACGCAGTATTTT.

The J gene is TRBJ2-2, the V gene TRBV7-2; 13 nucleotides align to TRBD2. This CDR3 has 17 amino acids. V shed 5 bases, J shed 2 bases, and the junction held 5 bases outside the gene matches. The germline gives CDR1 SGHTA, CDR2 FQGNSA. The CDR3, as DNA: TGTGCCAGCAGCCCGGGACTAGCGGGACGTAACACCGGGGAGCTGTTTTTT. It is translated as CASSPGLAGRNTGELFF.

The J gene is TRBJ2-7, the V gene TRBV4-2; D is possibly TRBD2 (6 bases). The CDR3 covers 14 residues. Germline V lookup: CDR1 LGHNA, CDR2 YNFKEQ. V lost 2 bases and J lost 4, with 12 bases in between. CDR3 coding DNA: TGTGCCAGCAGCCAACCCGGGACTGTTTACGAGCAGTACTTC. Amino acids: CASSQPGTVYEQYF.

V gene TRBV11-2 combines with J gene TRBJ1-2; weak D call: TRBD1 (5 bases). Germline CDR1 is SGHAT and CDR2 is FQNNGV. Trimming stripped 0 bases from V and 7 bases from J, with 15 bases between. The CDR3 spans 15 residues. CDR3 sequence reads: CASSLEGTGLAGYTF. The CDR3 DNA is TGTGCCAGCAGCTTAGAAGGTACAGGTTTAGCTGGCTACACCTTC.

The rearrangement joins TRBV2 to TRBJ1-5; 9 bases match TRBD1. Germline trimming cut 6 bases from V and 0 bases from J; bases unmatched to any gene: 9. CDR1 is SNHLY, CDR2 FYNNEI, per germline. This CDR3 has 17 residues. DNA of the CDR3: TGTGCCAGCAGGGGCGGGACAGGGCGGGATAGCAATCAGCCCCAGCATTTT. It codes for CASRGGTGRDSNQPQHF.

The CDR3 DNA is TGTGCCAGCAGTTACTCGAAGTCAGCGAGCTCCTATAATTCACCCCTCCACTTT. Translated: CASSYSKSASSYNSPLHF. V gene TRBV6-2 or TRBV6-3 combines with J gene TRBJ1-6, with D unclear. The CDR3 loop spans 18 amino acids. Germline CDR1 and CDR2: MNHEY and SVGEGT. Trimming left V 0 bases short and J 0 bases short, with 12 bases between.

CDR3 protein: CASSQWTSGSYEQYF. CDR3 bases: TGTGCCAGCAGCCAATGGACTAGCGGAAGCTACGAGCAGTACTTC. The gene calls are TRBV3-1 (or the pseudogene TRBV3-2) and TRBJ2-7; 10 nucleotides agree with TRBD2. CDR1 LGHDT and CDR2 YNNKEL come from the germline V gene (reference sequence). The V segment lost 2 bases and the J segment 3 bases; nucleotides outside the gene matches: 4. This CDR3 comprises 15 residues.

This chain links TRBV21-1 with TRBJ1-2. TRBV21-1 is a known pseudogene. The CDR3 consists of 15 residues. DNA for the CDR3: TGTGCCAGAGAGGGAGGGGAGTTCCTTAACTATGGCTACACCTTC. The encoded protein is CAREGGEFLNYGYTF.

The chain uses TRBV9 and TRBJ2-4, with 8 bases that match TRBD2. The CDR3 runs 15 residues. V gave up 0 bases and J gave up 9 bases; unmatched junction bases: 8. Germline CDR1 and CDR2: SGDLS and YYNGEE. The CDR3 DNA sequence: TGTGCCAGCAGCGTAGCACCGGGAGGGTTTAGCATTCAGTACTTC. Amino acid sequence: CASSVAPGGFSIQYF.

This clone was recorded only once. The chain combines TRBV3-1 (or the pseudogene TRBV3-2) with TRBJ2-3, with 10 bases fitting TRBD2. This CDR3 is 15 amino acids long. Per germline, CDR1 LGHDT and CDR2 YNNKEL (reference sequence). The ends lost 6 bases at V and 5 bases at J; junction bases unmatched: 8. CDR3 DNA sequence: TGTGCCAGCAGTCCTAGCGGGAGATTTGGAGATACGCAGTATTTT. This translates into CASSPSGRFGDTQYF.

In its sample, this clone was seen a few times. CDR3 region: CASSLKWGWGEQYF. CDR3 bases: TGTGCCAGCAGTTTAAAGTGGGGCTGGGGTGAGCAGTACTTC. The chain uses TRBV27 and TRBJ2-7, with D perhaps matching TRBD1 (5 bases). The length of the CDR3 is 14 residues. Trimming cost V 2 bases and J 7 bases, with 15 bases left between them. Germline loops: CDR1 MNHEY, CDR2 SMNVEV (reference sequence).

The chain couples TRBV18 to TRBJ1-1; 9 bases map to TRBD1. Germline V gives CDR1 KGHSH, CDR2 LQKENI. The V segment lost 5 bases and the J segment 8 bases; nucleotides outside the gene matches: 3. This CDR3 comprises 12 residues. The CDR3: CASSTGTGEAFF. CDR3 sequence (DNA): TGTGCCAGCTCAACTGGGACAGGGGAAGCTTTCTTT.

The chain uses TRBV7-9 and TRBJ1-1; the match to TRBD1 covers 8 bases. This CDR3 spans 14 amino acids. With 2 bases clipped from V and 5 bases from J, the junction kept 4 bases outside the gene matches. CDR1 is SEHNR and CDR2 is FQNEAQ in the germline V gene (reference sequence). The CDR3 DNA follows: TGTGCCAGCAGCTTACAGGGGGCGCGGACTGAAGCTTTCTTT. Protein: CASSLQGARTEAFF.

V gene TRBV3-1 (or the pseudogene TRBV3-2) combines with J gene TRBJ2-1, with a possible D match to TRBD2 (6 bases). With 2 bases removed from V and 9 bases from J, the gap between germline ends came to 17 bases. This CDR3 is 15 amino acids long. Germline V gene data show CDR1 as LGHDT and CDR2 as YNNKEL (reference sequence). DNA of the CDR3: TGTGCCAGCAGCCAAACTCGACTAGGGTACGGTGAGCAGTTCTTC. Protein product: CASSQTRLGYGEQFF.

The chain couples TRBV5-1 to TRBJ1-4, with TRBD1 matching over 9 bases. The V and J ends lost 4 bases and 4 bases, in that order; junction bases with no gene match: 5. Germline values: CDR1 SGHRS, CDR2 YFSETQ. This CDR3 has 15 amino acids. The CDR3 DNA follows: TGCGCCAGCAGCAGACAGGGGGGCCTTAATGAAAAACTGTTTTTT. Translating gives CASSRQGGLNEKLFF.

The V and J genes are TRBV30 and TRBJ2-2, with 7 bases fitting TRBD2. V was clipped by 2 bases and J by 2 bases; unmatched bases: 5. There are 15 residues in the CDR3. From germline, CDR1 is GTSNPN and CDR2 SVGIG (reference sequence). CDR3 bases: TGTGCCTGGAGTCCCCTAGCGGATAACACCGGGGAGCTGTTTTTT. Translation: CAWSPLADNTGELFF.

V and J are TRBV5-4 and TRBJ1-2; 9 positions match TRBD1. CDR3 length equals 16 residues. CDR1 is SGHNT and CDR2 is YYREEE in the germline V gene (reference sequence). The V gene end was trimmed by 4 bases and the J gene end by 2 bases; junction bases not matched to a gene: 9. CDR3 nucleotide sequence: TGTGCCAGCAGCCGGGGGCCGGACAGGGGCAACTATGGCTACACCTTC. As protein: CASSRGPDRGNYGYTF. Using reference TRBV5-4 and TRBJ1-2 for the parts outside the CDR3, the full variable domain is ETGVTQSPTHLIKTRGQQVTLRCSSQSGHNTVSWYQQALGQGPQFIFQYYREEENGRGNFPPRFSGLQFPNYSSELNVNALELDDSALYLCASSRGPDRGNYGYTFGSGTRLTVV.

J is TRBJ2-7 and V is TRBV28, with TRBD2 identical over 9 bases. Germline V gene data show CDR1 as MDHEN and CDR2 as SYDVKM. J lost 4 bases, V lost 6 bases, and 10 bases had no gene match. There are 15 residues in the CDR3. CDR3 in DNA: TGTGCCAGCAGGAATAGCGGGAGTATGGAGTACGAGCAGTACTTC. As protein: CASRNSGSMEYEQYF.

The chain is built from TRBV7-9 and TRBJ1-4; D possibly corresponds to TRBD1 (6 bases). This CDR3 spans 14 amino acids. The V gene lost 3 bases and the J gene lost 8 bases, with 13 bases spanning the gap. The V gene's germline CDR1 is SEHNR and CDR2 FQNEAQ (reference sequence). CDR3 sequence: CASSLRGAGEKLFF. In nucleotides, the CDR3 is TGTGCCAGCAGCTTGCGGGGGGCGGGAGAAAAACTGTTTTTT.

J is TRBJ2-7 and V is TRBV5-8, with D unresolved. Per germline, CDR1 SGHTS and CDR2 YDEGEE. CDR3 length equals 12 residues. V was clipped by 4 bases and J by 3 bases, with 8 bases between them. The DNA for the CDR3 is TGTGCCAGCAGCCACTCTGGCTACGAGCAGTACTTC. Translated: CASSHSGYEQYF. The full variable domain, rest sourced from reference TRBV5-8 and TRBJ2-7, is EAGVTQSPTHLIKTRGQQATLRCSPISGHTSVYWYQQALGLGLQFLLWYDEGEERNRGNFPPRFSGRQFPNYSSELNVNALELEDSALYLCASSHSGYEQYFGPGTRLTVT.